One and the same sample provided the 10 T cell receptor beta chains below, sequenced in a study of early T cells in non-severe SARS-CoV-2 infection. TCRdb analysed the 5' RACE reads with MiXCR anew, one entry per CDR3 protein. This table holds 40,000 to 45,000 distinct CDR3 sequences, around 6.1% found once. Sample: whole blood, taken at baseline. The receptor set was obtained from an adult who was a healthcare worker with PCR-confirmed SARS-CoV-2 infection or an uninfected control (not recorded which).

This clonotype was counted many times. The chain carries TRBV6-1 and TRBJ2-1; D is possibly TRBD1 (6 bases). The CDR3 has 16 amino acids. CDR1 MNHNS and CDR2 SASEGT come from the germline V gene. Trimming pared 0 bases from V and 4 bases from J, leaving 13 bases between. CDR3 in DNA: TGTGCCAGCAGTGAAGCTAAGGGGGACCCGTACAATGAGCAGTTCTTC. The encoded protein is CASSEAKGDPYNEQFF.

V usage is TRBV10-3 and J usage is TRBJ2-3, with unresolved D. Germline loops: CDR1 ENHRY, CDR2 SYGVKD. This CDR3 is built from 13 residues. Trimming left V 3 bases short and J 5 bases short, with 9 bases between. CDR3 in amino acids: CAISDQVKDTQYF. CDR3 in DNA: TGTGCCATCAGTGACCAGGTGAAAGATACGCAGTATTTT.

This clonotype came up many times. The chain recombines TRBV20-1 with TRBJ1-1; D remains ambiguous. V lost 3 bases and J lost 4, with 15 bases in between. CDR1 and CDR2 from the germline V gene are DFQATT and SNEGSKA (reference sequence). The CDR3 is 14 amino acids. CDR3 sequence: CSARGAGRGTEAFF. CDR3 DNA sequence: TGCAGTGCTAGGGGCGCAGGCCGGGGCACTGAAGCTTTCTTT.

There are many counts of this clonotype. The rearrangement links TRBV19 to TRBJ1-4; TRBD1 might be the D (6 bases). Germline CDR1 and CDR2: LNHDA and SQIVND (reference sequence). CDR3 size: 16 residues. V lost 10 bases, J lost 4 bases, and 22 bases lay in between. CDR3 sequence reads: CATHPTPGQINEKLFF. DNA for the CDR3: TGTGCCACCCATCCCACCCCGGGACAAATTAATGAAAAACTGTTTTTT. Filled out from reference TRBV19 and TRBJ1-4, the complete variable domain reads DGGITQSPKYLFRKEGQNVTLSCEQNLNHDAMYWYRQDPGQGLRLIYYSQIVNDFQKGDIAEGYSVSREKKESFPLTVTSAQKNPTAFYLCATHPTPGQINEKLFFGSGTQLSVL.

In its sample, this clonotype was seen many times. V is TRBV6-2 or TRBV6-3 and J is TRBJ2-3; a weak D match, TRBD1 (5 bases). Trimming pared 8 bases from V and 5 bases from J, leaving 17 bases between. CDR3 length: 14 residues. Per the germline V gene, CDR1 is MNHEY and CDR2 is SVGEGT. CDR3 DNA: TGTGCCAGCCGGTTGCAGGGTGGCGGAGATACGCAGTATTTT. This codes for CASRLQGGGDTQYF.

This clonotype was found many times. The rearrangement joins TRBV29-1 to TRBJ2-1, with 7 bases that match TRBD2. In germline, CDR1 is SQVTM, CDR2 ANQGSEA. CDR3 length equals 13 residues. V trimming: 5 bases; J trimming: 8 bases; junction bases outside the gene matches: 9. The CDR3 sequence: CSVYGEGRDEQFF. CDR3 DNA: TGCAGCGTTTACGGGGAGGGGAGGGATGAGCAGTTCTTC.

This clonotype was seen at least ten times. The V call is TRBV30, the J call TRBJ2-1, with D perhaps TRBD1 or TRBD2 (6 bases each). Germline values: CDR1 GTSNPN, CDR2 SVGIG (reference sequence). The CDR3 spans 12 residues. V was shortened by 4 bases and J by 10 bases, with 14 bases between the two germline ends. The CDR3 sequence: CAWIDLGGEQFF. CDR3 nucleotides: TGTGCCTGGATAGACCTGGGGGGCGAGCAGTTCTTC.

At least ten counts were recorded for this clonotype. This chain links TRBV20-1 with TRBJ2-1; TRBD2 aligns across 10 bases. The germline gives CDR1 DFQATT, CDR2 SNEGSKA (reference sequence). The V segment lost 6 bases and the J segment 8 bases; nucleotides outside the gene matches: 13. This CDR3 comprises 15 residues. CDR3 bases: TGCAGTGCCACCCAAAGCGGGGGGGCGTTCGATGAGCAGTTCTTC. Amino acid sequence: CSATQSGGAFDEQFF.

There are a few counts of this clonotype. The chain couples TRBV5-4 to TRBJ1-4, with D uncertain. The CDR3 sequence is 14 residues long. Germline CDR1 and CDR2: SGHNT and YYREEE (reference sequence). V was cut by 1 base and J by 8 bases, with 12 bases left in between. Here the CDR3 reads CASSLTGVDEKLFF. CDR3 nucleotides: TGTGCCAGCAGCTTGACCGGGGTTGACGAAAAACTGTTTTTT.

This clonotype showed up many times. The chain is built from TRBV7-2 and TRBJ2-3; D is uncertain. CDR1 SGHTA and CDR2 FQGNSA come from the germline V gene. The CDR3 covers 14 residues. V dropped 5 bases and J dropped 6 bases, with 15 bases sitting between them. The CDR3 sequence: CASSLTMSVDTQYF. The CDR3 DNA reads as TGTGCCAGCAGCCTCACGATGTCCGTGGATACGCAGTATTTT.